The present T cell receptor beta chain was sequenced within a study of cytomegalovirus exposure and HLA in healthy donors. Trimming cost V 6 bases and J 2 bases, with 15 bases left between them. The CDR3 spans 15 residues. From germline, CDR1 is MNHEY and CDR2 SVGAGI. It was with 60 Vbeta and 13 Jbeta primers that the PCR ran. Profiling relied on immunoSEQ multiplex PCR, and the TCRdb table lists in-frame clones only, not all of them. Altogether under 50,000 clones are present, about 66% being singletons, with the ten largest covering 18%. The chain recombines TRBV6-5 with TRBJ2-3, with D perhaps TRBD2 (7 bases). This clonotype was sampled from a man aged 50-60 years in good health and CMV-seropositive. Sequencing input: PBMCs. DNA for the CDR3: TGTGCCAGCAGCGCGGCGGGGGCACCCACAGATACGCAGTATTTT. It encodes CASSAAGAPTDTQYF.